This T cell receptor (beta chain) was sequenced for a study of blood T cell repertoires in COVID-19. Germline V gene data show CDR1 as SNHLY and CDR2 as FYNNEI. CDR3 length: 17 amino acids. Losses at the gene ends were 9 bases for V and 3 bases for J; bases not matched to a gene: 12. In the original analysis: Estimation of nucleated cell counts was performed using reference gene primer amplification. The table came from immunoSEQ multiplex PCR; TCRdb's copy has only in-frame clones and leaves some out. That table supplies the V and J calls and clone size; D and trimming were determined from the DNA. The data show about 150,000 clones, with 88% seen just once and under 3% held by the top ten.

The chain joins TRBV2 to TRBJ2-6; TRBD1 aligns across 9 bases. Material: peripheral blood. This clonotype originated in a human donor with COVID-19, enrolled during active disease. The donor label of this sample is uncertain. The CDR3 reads CASLPGQGRGGANVLTF. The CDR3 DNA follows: TGTGCCAGTCTCCCGGGACAGGGAAGAGGTGGGGCCAACGTCCTGACTTTC.